This is a list of T cell receptor beta chains from one sample in a study of blood T cell repertoires in COVID-19. The protocol was immunoSEQ multiplex PCR, while the TCRdb copy is restricted to in-frame clones and leaves out a portion. The sample shows 300,000 to 400,000 clones, roughly 90% of them seen only once. The sample consisted of peripheral blood. The receptor source for this set is a young woman with COVID-19, enrolled during active disease. Each CDR3 is given with its conserved first and last residue. A D gene is named only where the DNA matches it firmly. Clone size is not always given. Where it is, it says once, few, many or a class for expanded clones.

d_call	clone_size	j_call	v_call	cdr3_length	cdr3_aa	cdr3_nt
-	-	TRBJ2-3	TRBV29-1	14	CSVGVGRLTDTQYF	TGCAGCGTTGGCGTTGGGAGACTCACAGATACGCAGTATTTT
TRBD2	few	TRBJ2-1	TRBV6-2/TRBV6-3	17	CASSGTSGRAGNNEQFF	TGTGCCAGCAGCGGGACTAGCGGGAGGGCCGGGAACAATGAGCAGTTCTTC
TRBD1	-	TRBJ2-3	TRBV29-1	11	CSAGQADTQYF	TGCAGCGCCGGACAGGCAGATACGCAGTATTTT
-	once	TRBJ2-3	TRBV5-8	17	CASSLAGRAGDLVTQYF	TGTGCCAGCAGCTTGGCCGGTAGGGCAGGGGATTTGGTTACGCAGTATTTT
TRBD1	-	TRBJ1-4	TRBV4-1	15	CASSARDRVGEKLFF	TGCGCCAGCAGCGCCCGGGACAGGGTAGGAGAAAAACTGTTTTTT
TRBD2	-	TRBJ2-5	TRBV5-4	15	CASSWGREGLQTQYF	TGTGCCAGCAGCTGGGGGAGGGAGGGGTTGCAGACCCAGTACTTC
TRBD1	-	TRBJ1-2	TRBV5-6	15	CASSPPDRGIYGYTF	TGTGCCAGCAGCCCCCCGGACAGGGGGATCTATGGCTACACCTTC
TRBD1	-	TRBJ2-4	TRBV4-3	18	CASSQGPGGILAKNIQYF	TGCGCCAGCAGCCAAGGGCCAGGGGGAATACTAGCCAAAAACATTCAGTACTTC
TRBD1	-	TRBJ1-5	TRBV19	16	CASSIGRDRTHQPQHF	TGTGCCAGTAGTATAGGCCGGGACAGAACGCATCAGCCCCAGCATTTT
-	-	TRBJ1-6	TRBV5-1	13	CASSFSGNSPLHF	TGCGCCAGCAGCTTCAGCGGTAATTCACCCCTCCACTTT
-	-	TRBJ1-5	TRBV19	15	CASSIVRGSNQPQHF	TGTGCCAGTAGTATAGTTCGGGGAAGCAATCAGCCCCAGCATTTT
-	-	TRBJ1-1	TRBV27	14	CASSWRGGYTEAFF	TGTGCCAGCAGCTGGAGAGGGGGTTACACTGAAGCTTTCTTT
-	once	TRBJ2-5	TRBV7-8	16	CASSLVSGGGAETQYF	TGTGCCAGCAGCTTAGTCAGCGGTGGAGGAGCAGAGACCCAGTACTTC
-	-	TRBJ1-5	TRBV6-5	13	CASSRQAYQPQHF	TGTGCCAGCAGCCGACAGGCATATCAGCCCCAGCATTTT
-	-	TRBJ1-1	TRBV19	18	CASSIWWGITGRNTEAFF	TGTGCCAGTAGTATATGGTGGGGAATCACAGGTCGGAACACTGAAGCTTTCTTT
TRBD2	-	TRBJ2-1	TRBV7-8	17	CASSPRGGRSGYNEQFF	TGTGCCAGCAGCCCACGGGGCGGGAGGTCCGGGTACAATGAGCAGTTCTTC
TRBD2	-	TRBJ2-3	TRBV28	14	CASSPAGRTDTQYF	TGTGCCAGCAGTCCAGCGGGGCGCACAGATACGCAGTATTTT
TRBD1	-	TRBJ2-6	TRBV6-2/TRBV6-3	17	CASSYWDSRTGANVLTF	TGTGCCAGCAGTTACTGGGACAGTCGAACTGGGGCCAACGTCCTGACTTTC
TRBD1	-	TRBJ1-5	TRBV18	15	CASSQNRGSNQPQHF	TGTGCCAGCTCACAAAACAGGGGGAGCAATCAGCCCCAGCATTTT
TRBD2	-	TRBJ2-2	TRBV6-6	17	CASSLGLGTSVPGELFF	TGTGCCAGCAGTCTAGGCTTAGGGACTAGCGTCCCCGGGGAGCTGTTTTTT
TRBD1	-	TRBJ1-1	TRBV28	20	CASSLFPRQGLRSRNTEAFF	TGTGCCAGCAGTTTATTTCCCCGACAGGGGTTGAGGAGTCGGAACACTGAAGCTTTCTTT
-	-	TRBJ2-5	TRBV2	13	CASREDSQETQYF	TGTGCCAGCAGAGAGGACAGCCAAGAGACCCAGTACTTC
-	-	TRBJ2-1	TRBV9	15	CASSAAGNRHNEQFF	TGTGCCAGCAGCGCCGCGGGGAACCGACACAATGAGCAGTTCTTC
TRBD1	-	TRBJ2-5	TRBV5-6	14	CASSWIQGQETQYF	TGTGCCAGCAGCTGGATACAGGGGCAAGAGACCCAGTACTTC
TRBD2	-	TRBJ2-2	TRBV5-6	18	CASSYDGLAGGDTGELFF	TGTGCCAGCAGTTACGACGGACTAGCGGGGGGCGACACCGGGGAGCTGTTTTTT
TRBD1	-	TRBJ1-5	TRBV7-2	14	CASSWDRAGQPQHF	TGTGCCAGCAGCTGGGACAGGGCGGGTCAGCCCCAGCATTTT
-	-	TRBJ2-1	TRBV5-4	15	CASRMGAGAHNEQFF	TGTGCCAGCAGGATGGGCGCAGGGGCGCATAATGAGCAGTTCTTC
TRBD1	once	TRBJ2-7	TRBV4-1	16	CASSQDSQGASSEQYF	TGCGCCAGCAGCCAAGATTCCCAGGGGGCGTCTTCCGAGCAGTACTTC
TRBD1	-	TRBJ2-5	TRBV6-6	13	CASDRGEIETQYF	TGTGCCAGCGACAGGGGTGAAATAGAGACCCAGTACTTC
TRBD2	-	TRBJ2-1	TRBV5-1	16	CASSLALAGRLNEQFF	TGCGCCAGCAGCTTGGCACTAGCGGGACGGTTAAATGAGCAGTTCTTC
-	-	TRBJ2-2	TRBV7-2	14	CASTTPGYTGELFF	TGTGCCAGCACCACCCCAGGGTATACCGGGGAGCTGTTTTTT
TRBD1	-	TRBJ1-2	TRBV13	15	CASSLAGDRNYGYTF	TGTGCCAGCAGCTTAGCGGGGGACAGGAACTATGGCTACACCTTC
-	once	TRBJ2-2	TRBV5-6	13	CASSRQSTGELFF	TGTGCCAGCAGCCGACAGAGCACCGGGGAGCTGTTTTTT
-	-	TRBJ1-2	TRBV24-1	14	CATSDSTDLYGYTF	TGTGCCACCAGTGATTCCACAGACCTGTATGGCTACACCTTC
-	-	TRBJ1-5	TRBV19	13	CASRVQGNQPQHF	TGTGCCAGTAGAGTACAGGGAAATCAGCCCCAGCATTTT
TRBD2	-	TRBJ2-1	TRBV11-3	18	CASSLDRGAGGPQSSGFF	TGTGCCAGCAGCTTAGATCGGGGGGCGGGAGGGCCTCAGTCTAGTGGGTTCTTC
-	-	TRBJ1-5	TRBV5-4	17	CASSPQTVGVPNQPQHF	TGTGCCAGCAGCCCGCAGACAGTAGGGGTTCCCAATCAGCCCCAGCATTTT
TRBD1	-	TRBJ1-1	TRBV5-4	14	CASSLGTGNTEAFF	TGTGCCAGCAGCTTGGGGACAGGGAACACTGAAGCTTTCTTT
TRBD1	-	TRBJ2-2	TRBV19	16	CASSRGTGYDTGELFF	TGTGCCAGTAGTCGAGGGACAGGGTATGACACCGGGGAGCTGTTTTTT
-	-	TRBJ1-6	TRBV5-1	14	CASSLGQGLSPLHF	TGCGCCAGCAGCTTGGGGCAGGGTTTGTCACCCCTCCACTTT
-	-	TRBJ2-1	TRBV5-1	16	CASSETRGSSYNEQFF	TGCGCCAGCAGCGAAACCAGGGGTAGCTCCTACAATGAGCAGTTCTTC
-	-	TRBJ2-1	TRBV13	16	CASSPFWGDPNNEQFF	TGTGCCAGCAGCCCCTTCTGGGGGGACCCAAACAATGAGCAGTTCTTC
-	-	TRBJ1-4	TRBV11-3	16	CASSLDRGRASSKLFF	TGTGCCAGCAGCTTAGATCGAGGCAGGGCATCGTCAAAACTGTTTTTT
TRBD1	few	TRBJ1-5	TRBV6-2/TRBV6-3	14	CASSVTGAYQPQHF	TGTGCCAGCAGCGTAACAGGGGCCTATCAGCCCCAGCATTTT
TRBD1	-	TRBJ1-4	TRBV12-5	14	CASGPGTGFEKLFF	TGTGCTAGTGGTCCCGGGACAGGGTTTGAAAAACTGTTTTTT
TRBD1	-	TRBJ1-1	TRBV9	14	CASSPRQGNTEAFF	TGTGCCAGCAGCCCTCGACAGGGGAACACTGAAGCTTTCTTT
TRBD1	once	TRBJ1-3	TRBV13	18	CASSLTETGQGAGNTIYF	TGTGCCAGCAGCTTAACTGAGACGGGACAGGGGGCTGGAAACACCATATATTTT